The 4 T cell receptor beta chains listed next were all sequenced from one sample in a study of control samples from healthy donors and cancer patients. Produced via immunoSEQ multiplex PCR; TCRdb's table is partial and in-frame only. The sample contains more than 100,000 clones, around 90% of which appear only once. Sample: blood. The receptors were gathered from a young man in good health.

V and J are TRBV11-2 and TRBJ2-1, with D perhaps matching TRBD2 (6 bases). V lost 5 bases, J lost 0 bases, and 14 bases lay in between. Germline CDR1 reads SGHAT; CDR2 reads FQNNGV. The CDR3 sequence is 16 residues long. CDR3 sequence reads: CASSTLADRSYNEQFF. CDR3 in DNA: TGTGCCAGCAGCACACTAGCCGATCGCTCCTACAATGAGCAGTTCTTC.

V usage is TRBV19 and J usage is TRBJ2-1; TRBD2 might be the D (7 bases). Looked up from germline, CDR1 is LNHDA and CDR2 is SQIVND (reference sequence). V lost 3 bases to trimming and J lost 6 bases, with 12 bases between them. The CDR3 is 14 amino acids. The CDR3 region has the DNA TGTGCCAGTAGTATGTGGGGGGGCCTCAATGAGCAGTTCTTC. Protein product: CASSMWGGLNEQFF.

The CDR3 bases are TGTGCCAGCAGTAGGAACACTGAAGCTTTCTTT. Translation gives CASSRNTEAFF. The chain couples TRBV6-5 to TRBJ1-1, with no clear D. CDR1 is MNHEY and CDR2 is SVGAGI in the germline V gene. Trimming took off 5 bases at V and 1 base at J, with 2 bases between the two ends. The CDR3 totals 11 residues.

The chain combines TRBV14 with TRBJ1-6; weak D call: TRBD1 (5 bases). V was pared by 4 bases and J by 8 bases, with 12 bases between. This CDR3 contains 14 residues. CDR1 SGHDN and CDR2 FVKESK come from the germline V gene. The CDR3 DNA reads TGTGCCAGCAGCCCCGACAGACGCTATTCACCCCTCCACTTT. Residues: CASSPDRRYSPLHF.